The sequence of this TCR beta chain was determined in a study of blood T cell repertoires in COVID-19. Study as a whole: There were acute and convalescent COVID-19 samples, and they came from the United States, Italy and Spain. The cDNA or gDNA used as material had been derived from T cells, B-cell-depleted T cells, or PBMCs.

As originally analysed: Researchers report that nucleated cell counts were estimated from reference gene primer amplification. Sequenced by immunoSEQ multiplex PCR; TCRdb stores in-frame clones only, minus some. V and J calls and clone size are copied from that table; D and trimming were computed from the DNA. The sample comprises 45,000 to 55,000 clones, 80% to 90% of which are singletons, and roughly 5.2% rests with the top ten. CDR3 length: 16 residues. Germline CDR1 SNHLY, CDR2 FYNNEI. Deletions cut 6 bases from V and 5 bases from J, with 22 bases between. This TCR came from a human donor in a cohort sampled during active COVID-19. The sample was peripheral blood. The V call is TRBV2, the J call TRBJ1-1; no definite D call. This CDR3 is CASRVDGAGGGTEAFF. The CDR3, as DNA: TGTGCCAGCAGGGTGGATGGAGCGGGCGGAGGGACTGAAGCTTTCTTT.